The clone carrying this TCR beta chain was recorded only once. This table comes from immunoSEQ multiplex PCR, and its TCRdb copy is limited to in-frame clones, with some not included. Among 40,000 to 50,000 clones listed, about 94% were seen once. The data originate from a study of T cell changes during pregnancy in multiple sclerosis. There are 16 residues in the CDR3. With 3 bases removed from V and 0 bases from J, the gap between germline ends came to 14 bases. The V gene's germline CDR1 is MDHEN and CDR2 SYDVKM. The sequencing here drew on CD8+ T cells from peripheral blood mononuclear cells, taken in the third trimester of pregnancy. The chain carries TRBV28 and TRBJ1-1; D remains ambiguous. The sequence was obtained from a female donor with multiple sclerosis, enrolled in a pregnancy study. CDR3 protein: CASSFRGVVMNTEAFF. CDR3 bases: TGTGCCAGCAGTTTCCGGGGAGTTGTGATGAACACTGAAGCTTTCTTT.